These T cell receptor beta chains were read from a single sample in a study of T-cell memory formation after mild COVID-19. TCRdb re-analysed the 5' RACE reads in MiXCR, keeping a single row per CDR3 protein. The data contain more than 450,000 distinct CDR3 sequences, about a sixth of them singletons. Source material: PBMCs or a T cell subset sorted from them (not recorded which). The origin of the receptors is an adult woman who had mild COVID-19 (a few samples of this study predate the infection). Cell type and time point are not known. The CDR3 runs from the conserved cysteine through the conserved F or W. A D gene is named only where the DNA matches it firmly. Only part of the rows carry a size: once, few, many, or a class if the clone is expanded.

j_call v_call clone_size d_call cdr3_nt cdr3_aa
TRBJ1-2 TRBV13 few TRBD1 TGTGCCAGCAGCCAAGGACAGGGGGCAAACCATGGCTACACCTTC CASSQGQGANHGYTF
TRBJ2-1 TRBV5-6 few TRBD1 TGTGCCAGCAGCAACCGGGACAGGGAGGAGCAGTTCTTC CASSNRDREEQFF
TRBJ2-2 TRBV2 few TRBD1 TGTGCCAGCAGTCGGGACAGGGGTAGCGGGGAGCTGTTTTTT CASSRDRGSGELFF
TRBJ1-2 TRBV9 NA TRBD1 TGTGCCAGCAGCGCGACCACAGGGGGCGAGGGTGGCTACACCTTC CASSATTGGEGGYTF
TRBJ2-1 TRBV7-8 NA TRBD2 TGTGCCAGCAGCTCCTGGACTAGCGGGAGGGCCGGGAGCTCCTACAATGAGCAGTTCTTC CASSSWTSGRAGSSYNEQFF
TRBJ1-4 TRBV7-3 NA NA TGTGCCAGCAGCACCCTGGGGGGATGGAGTGAAAAACTGTTTTTT CASSTLGGWSEKLFF
TRBJ2-5 TRBV6-5 NA TRBD1 TGTGCCAGCAGTGAAGGACAGGTTTGGGAGACCCAGTACTTC CASSEGQVWETQYF
TRBJ2-7 TRBV3-1 few NA TGTGCCAGCAGCCAAGATCACCCGGGAGTAGCCTACGAGCAGTACTTC CASSQDHPGVAYEQYF
TRBJ2-3 TRBV7-9 few NA TGTGCCAGCAGCCCACAGGGAGTCCGAAGCACAGATACGCAGTATTTT CASSPQGVRSTDTQYF
TRBJ2-1 TRBV2 NA TRBD2 TGTGCCAGCAGTGCCCGGTCGAGGTACCCCCTCTTATCCGGGAGGTCCTACAATGAGCAGTTCTTC CASSARSRYPLLSGRSYNEQFF
TRBJ2-2 TRBV2 NA NA TGTGCCAGCAGCCCCTTGCGGGGAACCGGGGAGCTGTTTTTT CASSPLRGTGELFF
TRBJ2-1 TRBV20-1 NA TRBD2 TGCAGTGCTAGGACCCCCGGGACTAGTATTGACAATGAGCAGTTCTTC CSARTPGTSIDNEQFF
TRBJ2-1 TRBV24-1 few NA TGTGCCACCAGTGATTTATCCAACAATGAGCAGTTCTTC CATSDLSNNEQFF
TRBJ2-1 TRBV3-1 NA TRBD2 TGTGCCAGCAGCCAAGCCCTAGCGGGGTACAATGAGCAGTTCTTC CASSQALAGYNEQFF
TRBJ1-2 TRBV7-2 many NA TGTGCCAGCAGCTTAGCGCATGCGGGCGGAGGCAACTATGGCTACACCTTC CASSLAHAGGGNYGYTF
TRBJ2-3 TRBV12-3/TRBV12-4 few TRBD1 TGTGCCAGCTCTATCAGACAGGGCGGAGATACGCAGTATTTT CASSIRQGGDTQYF
TRBJ1-1 TRBV13 NA NA TGTGCCAGCAGCTTAGGTACAGGCGAGACTGAAGCTTTCTTT CASSLGTGETEAFF
TRBJ2-1 TRBV10-2 few NA TGCGCCAGCAGTGAATTAGACACAGGGTGGGTCCGCAATGAGCAGTTCTTC CASSELDTGWVRNEQFF
TRBJ1-5 TRBV18 few TRBD1 TGTGCCAGCTCAGTTGGACAGGGACGAGGTCAGCCCCAGCATTTT CASSVGQGRGQPQHF
TRBJ2-5 TRBV11-2 few TRBD2 TGTGCCAGCAGCCGACCTAGCGGGAGGGCCGTAGAGACCCAGTACTTC CASSRPSGRAVETQYF
TRBJ1-5 TRBV20-1 NA NA TGCAGTGCTAGTAGTCCCCGTAGCAATCAGCCCCAGCATTTT CSASSPRSNQPQHF
TRBJ2-1 TRBV7-9 few NA TGTGCCAGCAGCTTAGTGGCTAGTCATGAGCAGTTCTTC CASSLVASHEQFF
TRBJ2-3 TRBV9 few NA TGTGCCAGCAGCATTCTTCACACAGATACGCAGTATTTT CASSILHTDTQYF
TRBJ2-1 TRBV5-6 few TRBD1 TGTGCCAGCAGCATTGGGACAGGGGCTTACAATGAGCAGTTCTTC CASSIGTGAYNEQFF
TRBJ1-1 TRBV12-5 few NA TGTGCTAGTGGTGGAGCCGGGCTCGATGGTTTGGTGGCTTTCTTT CASGGAGLDGLVAFF
TRBJ2-1 TRBV5-1 many NA TGTGCCAGCAGTCTGGACTCCTACAATGAGCAGTTCTTC CASSLDSYNEQFF
TRBJ1-2 TRBV7-2 few TRBD1 TGTGCCAGCAGCGCACCGGGACAGGCTAACTATGGCTACACCTTC CASSAPGQANYGYTF
TRBJ2-7 TRBV12-3/TRBV12-4 few TRBD1 TGTGCCAGCAGGTACAGGGGACGGTACGAGCAGTACTTC CASRYRGRYEQYF
TRBJ2-7 TRBV4-1 NA TRBD2 TGCGCCAGCAGCCAAGATCACTCGCGGGAGTATCTCGAGCAGTACTTC CASSQDHSREYLEQYF
TRBJ2-3 TRBV4-2 few NA TGTGCCAGCAGCCAAGGCTCCGACACAGATACGCAGTATTTT CASSQGSDTDTQYF
TRBJ2-1 TRBV5-1 few NA TGCGCCAGCAGAGGGGGAGCCGCCTACAATGAGCAGTTCTTC CASRGGAAYNEQFF
TRBJ2-1 TRBV29-1 few NA TGCAGCGTTGGGGTACCCTACAATGAGCAGTTCTTC CSVGVPYNEQFF
TRBJ2-1 TRBV5-8 few TRBD2 TGTGCCAGCAGCTTTGAGCGGGATTGGAATGAGCAGTTCTTC CASSFERDWNEQFF
TRBJ2-7 TRBV5-5 NA NA TGTGCCAGCAGCCCAGACACGAGCTTCTACGAGCAGTACTTC CASSPDTSFYEQYF
TRBJ1-3 TRBV7-9 NA NA TGTGCCAGCAGCTTATTTGGACGGGGGCACACCATATATTTT CASSLFGRGHTIYF
TRBJ1-1 TRBV6-5 few TRBD1 TGTGCCAGCAGAGGACAGGGGTTAGGGACTGAAGCTTTCTTT CASRGQGLGTEAFF
TRBJ2-4 TRBV2 few NA TGTGCCAGCAGTGAGACTCCCCTGAGCATTCAGTACTTC CASSETPLSIQYF
TRBJ2-1 TRBV15 NA NA TGTGCCACCAGAAATTCGAGTCGGGATGAGCAGTTCTTC CATRNSSRDEQFF
TRBJ2-1 TRBV7-3 NA TRBD2 TGTGCCAGCAGCCCAAGACTAGCCGCAAACAATGAGCAGTTCTTC CASSPRLAANNEQFF
TRBJ2-1 TRBV7-2 NA NA TGTGCCAGCAGCTCCCCGGGTCCGACTAAGCAGTTCTTC CASSSPGPTKQFF
TRBJ2-1 TRBV15 NA NA TGTGCCACCAGCATAGACCCTAGCTCCTACAATGAGCAGTTCTTC CATSIDPSSYNEQFF
TRBJ1-1 TRBV7-6 NA TRBD1 TGTGCCAGCAGCCCGAGGGCAGACAGGGAGAACACTGAAGCTTTCTTT CASSPRADRENTEAFF